The rows below give T cell receptor beta chains drawn from one sample of a study of identical twins. TCRdb recomputed calls from the 5' RACE reads with MiXCR, one row per CDR3 protein. This sample yields 1.5 million or so distinct CDR3 sequences, of which more than 30% are seen a single time; 0.25% to 0.3% belongs to the top ten. Specimen: cord blood. These receptors were obtained from a newborn girl in good health. Each CDR3 is given with its conserved first and last residue. Each record gives: J gene, V gene, clone size, D gene, CDR3 protein, CDR3 DNA. A D gene is named only where the DNA matches it firmly. The size field is filled for only some rows; it gives once, few, many or a size class.

TRBJ2-2 TRBV29-1 NA TRBD2 CSVARLAGGMAGELFF TGCAGCGTCGCTCGACTAGCGGGAGGGATGGCCGGGGAGCTGTTTTTT
TRBJ1-1 TRBV12-3/TRBV12-4 NA TRBD1 CASDRGGNTEAFF TGTGCCAGCGACAGGGGGGGGAACACTGAAGCTTTCTTT
TRBJ1-6 TRBV6-1 NA TRBD1 CASTPTGNNSPLHF TGTGCCAGCACCCCGACAGGGAATAATTCACCCCTCCACTTT
TRBJ1-6 TRBV27 NA TRBD1 CASSSLIRTGYNSPLHF TGTGCCAGCAGCAGTTTGATTCGGACAGGGTATAATTCACCCCTCCACTTT
TRBJ1-2 TRBV5-1 many TRBD1 CASSCTGGADGYTF TGCGCCAGCAGCTGTACAGGGGGCGCAGATGGCTACACCTTC
TRBJ2-7 TRBV6-5 NA NA CASSYWDDSYEQYF TGTGCCAGCAGTTACTGGGACGACTCCTACGAGCAGTACTTC
TRBJ2-1 TRBV5-1 NA TRBD2 CASSFILAGGNKQFF TGCGCCAGCAGCTTCATCCTAGCGGGAGGAAATAAGCAGTTCTTC
TRBJ1-2 TRBV5-1 few NA CASSLPQGGDGYTF TGCGCCAGCAGCCTACCACAGGGAGGGGATGGCTACACCTTC
TRBJ1-6 TRBV7-2 NA NA CASSLVSGVINSPLHF TGTGCCAGCAGCTTAGTTTCGGGAGTCATTAATTCACCCCTCCACTTT
TRBJ1-5 TRBV6-5 few NA CASSHRAPSNQPQHF TGTGCCAGCAGCCACCGGGCCCCTAGCAATCAGCCCCAGCATTTT
TRBJ1-5 TRBV3-1 NA NA CASSQDGRPNQPQHF TGTGCCAGCAGCCAAGATGGAAGGCCGAATCAGCCCCAGCATTTT
TRBJ2-7 TRBV9 few NA CASSVGSTHTYEQYF TGTGCCAGCAGCGTAGGATCTACCCACACCTACGAGCAGTACTTC